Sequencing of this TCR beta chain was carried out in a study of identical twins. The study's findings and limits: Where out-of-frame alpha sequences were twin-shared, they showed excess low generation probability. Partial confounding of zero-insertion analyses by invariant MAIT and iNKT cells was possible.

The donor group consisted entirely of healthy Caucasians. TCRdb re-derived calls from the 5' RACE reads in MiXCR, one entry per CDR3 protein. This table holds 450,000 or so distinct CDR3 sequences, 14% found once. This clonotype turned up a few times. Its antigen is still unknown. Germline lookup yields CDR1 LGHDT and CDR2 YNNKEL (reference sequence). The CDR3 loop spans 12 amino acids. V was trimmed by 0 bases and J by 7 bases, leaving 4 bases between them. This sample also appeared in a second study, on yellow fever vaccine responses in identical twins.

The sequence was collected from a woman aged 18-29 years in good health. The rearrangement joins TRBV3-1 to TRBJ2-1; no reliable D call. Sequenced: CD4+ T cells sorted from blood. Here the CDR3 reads CASSQEVNEQFF. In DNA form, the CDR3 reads TGTGCCAGCAGCCAAGAGGTTAATGAGCAGTTCTTC.